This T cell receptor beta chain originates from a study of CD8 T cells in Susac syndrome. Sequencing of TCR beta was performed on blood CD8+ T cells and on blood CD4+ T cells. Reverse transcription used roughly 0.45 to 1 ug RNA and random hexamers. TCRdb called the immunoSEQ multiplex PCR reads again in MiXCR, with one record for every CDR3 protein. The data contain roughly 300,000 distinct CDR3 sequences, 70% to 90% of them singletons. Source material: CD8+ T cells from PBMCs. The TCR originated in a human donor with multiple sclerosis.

CDR3 sequence: CASSYRYRGDNEQFF. The DNA for the CDR3 is TGTGCCAGCAGTTACCGGTACAGGGGGGACAATGAGCAGTTCTTC. The chain couples TRBV6-6 to TRBJ2-1; 8 positions match TRBD1. This CDR3 comprises 15 residues. With 2 bases clipped from V and 5 bases from J, the junction kept 5 bases outside the gene matches. Germline CDR1 is MNHNY and CDR2 is SVGAGI (reference sequence).